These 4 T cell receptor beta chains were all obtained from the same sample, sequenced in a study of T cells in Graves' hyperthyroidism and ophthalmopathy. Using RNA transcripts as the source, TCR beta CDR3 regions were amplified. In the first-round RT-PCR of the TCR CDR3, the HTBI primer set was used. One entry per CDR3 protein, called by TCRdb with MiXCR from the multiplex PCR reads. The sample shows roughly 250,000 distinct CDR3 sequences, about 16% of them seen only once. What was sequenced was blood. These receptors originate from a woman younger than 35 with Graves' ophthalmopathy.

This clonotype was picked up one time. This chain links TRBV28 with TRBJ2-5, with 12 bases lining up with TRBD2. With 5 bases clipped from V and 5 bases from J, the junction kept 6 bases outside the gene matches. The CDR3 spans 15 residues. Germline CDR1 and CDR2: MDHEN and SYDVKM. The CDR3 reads CASSRLAGAGETQYF. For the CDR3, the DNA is TGTGCCAGCAGTCGACTAGCGGGGGCCGGGGAGACCCAGTACTTC.

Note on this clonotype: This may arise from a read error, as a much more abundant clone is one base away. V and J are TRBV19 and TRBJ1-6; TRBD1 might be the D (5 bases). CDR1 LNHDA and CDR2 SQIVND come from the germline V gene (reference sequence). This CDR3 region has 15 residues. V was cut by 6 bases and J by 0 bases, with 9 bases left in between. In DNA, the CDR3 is TGTGCCAGTAGCCCGACAGTCTCCTATAATTCACCCCTCCACTTT. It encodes CASSPTVSYNSPLHF.

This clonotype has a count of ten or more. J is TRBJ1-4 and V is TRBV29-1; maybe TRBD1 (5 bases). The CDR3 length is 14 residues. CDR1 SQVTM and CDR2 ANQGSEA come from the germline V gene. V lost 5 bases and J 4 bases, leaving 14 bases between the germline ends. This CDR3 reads CSVTHDRLNEKLFF. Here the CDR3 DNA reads TGCAGCGTTACCCACGACAGACTTAATGAAAAACTGTTTTTT.

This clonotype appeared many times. CDR3 in amino acids: CASSSDGFLQPQHF. CDR3 nucleotide sequence: TGTGCCAGCAGTTCGGACGGTTTCTTGCAGCCCCAGCATTTT. V is TRBV12-3 or TRBV12-4 and J is TRBJ1-5, with unresolved D. The CDR3 loop spans 14 amino acids. V lost 4 bases, J lost 7 bases, and 14 bases lay in between.